The 20 T cell receptor delta chains given below trace back to one sample, sequenced in a study of Vδ1+ human thymocytes. Study-wide findings and caveats: Thymic TRG and TRD repertoires appeared highly polyclonal.

These receptors lack a known antigen. The template was reverse-transcribed extracted RNA. Multiplex PCR used pooled V-gene forward primers and a constant-region reverse primer to amplify CDR3s. TCRdb reran clone calling via CATT on the multiplex PCR reads. The sample records more than 50,000 delta-chain clones, around 16% being singletons. The sample was Vdelta1+ gamma-delta thymocytes from the thymus. Subset denoted: FACS-sorted CD3+ TCRalphabeta- TCRVdelta1+ TCRVdelta2- thymocytes. The receptors originated from a girl in the first two years of life who had congenital heart surgery.

V usage is TRDV1 and J usage is TRDJ1; D is unclear. V lost 1 base and J lost 0, with 24 bases in between. This CDR3 contains 20 residues. The germline V gene has CDR1 TSWWSYY and CDR2 QGS. Written as DNA, the CDR3 is TGTGCTCTTGGGGAACACCCTCCTGCATGTAACGGGGTTAACACCGATAAACTCATCTTT. Protein sequence: CALGEHPPACNGVNTDKLIF.

The chain has TRDV1 and TRDJ1; 9 bases match TRDD3. The CDR3 runs 22 residues. Germline V gene data show CDR1 as TSWWSYY and CDR2 as QGS. V shed 2 bases, J shed 1 base, and the junction held 23 bases outside the gene matches. CDR3 sequence: CALGESPKGDLGDRAFTDKLIF. The CDR3 region has the DNA TGTGCTCTTGGGGAATCCCCCAAGGGGGACCTGGGGGATCGGGCGTTCACCGATAAACTCATCTTT.

V is TRDV1 and J is TRDJ1; perhaps TRDD3 as D (6 bases). The CDR3 consists of 19 residues. CDR1 and CDR2 (germline): TSWWSYY, QGS. With 1 base removed from V and 2 bases from J, the gap between germline ends came to 23 bases. CDR3 nucleotides: TGTGCTCTTGGGGAACAATCCAGGGGAGGTGGGGGTCCTACCGATAAACTCATCTTT. It yields the protein CALGEQSRGGGGPTDKLIF.

This clone has only a few counts. The genes are TRDV1 and TRDJ1, with 13 bases fitting TRDD3. CDR3 length equals 20 residues. Per germline, CDR1 TSWWSYY and CDR2 QGS. V shed 3 bases and J 6 bases; nucleotides not matched to a gene: 19. The CDR3 loop reads CALGDTRSLYWGIRRHKLIF. The CDR3 DNA reads as TGTGCTCTTGGGGATACTCGATCACTGTACTGGGGGATACGCCGGCATAAACTCATCTTT.

The chain combines TRDV1 with TRDJ1; no clear D gene. The CDR3 runs to 17 residues. V was cut by 2 bases and J by 0 bases, with 16 bases left in between. Germline V gives CDR1 TSWWSYY, CDR2 QGS. CDR3 DNA: TGTGCTCTTGGGGAAAGGTCCCCTCATGAGGACACCGATAAACTCATCTTT. It is translated as CALGERSPHEDTDKLIF.

V gene TRDV1 combines with J gene TRDJ1; 13 positions agree with TRDD3. Germline loops: CDR1 TSWWSYY, CDR2 QGS. The CDR3 totals 23 residues. V shed 1 base, J shed 2 bases, and the junction held 22 bases outside the gene matches. The CDR3 region has the DNA TGTGCTCTTGGGGAACCCCCCGATCCTATCAGACTGGGGGATACGCAAGGAACCGATAAACTCATCTTT. As protein: CALGEPPDPIRLGDTQGTDKLIF.

Regarding this clone: Germline is not matched at one junction end, which may reflect a read error. V gene TRDV1 combines with J gene TRDJ2, with 8 bases fitting TRDD3. CDR1 is TSWWSYY and CDR2 is QGS in the germline V gene. The CDR3 consists of 23 residues. For the CDR3, the DNA is TGTGCTCTTGGGGAAATCTTCCCGATTAATGGGGGATCTTGGAAAGCTTTGACGGCACAACTCTTCTTT. Protein: CALGEIFPINGGSWKALTAQLFF.

The chain recombines TRDV1 with TRDJ1; the D is unclear. The CDR3 has 18 residues. CDR1 TSWWSYY and CDR2 QGS come from the germline V gene. V was pared by 6 bases and J by 7 bases, with 30 bases between. The DNA of the CDR3 is TGTGCTCTTGGCAAATCTCCACTAACGAGTAGCTCCCCCGGTAAACTCATCTTT. Protein: CALGKSPLTSSSPGKLIF.

Regarding this clone: The junction differs from germline at one of its ends, possibly a read error. V is TRDV1 and J is TRDJ1; 11 nucleotides match TRDD3. There are 22 residues in the CDR3. The germline CDR1 and CDR2 sequences are TSWWSYY and QGS. The DNA for the CDR3 is TGTGCCCTTGGGGAAGAAACACTTCCTTCAGACTGGGGGATAAGGAACACCGATAAACTCATCTTT. This codes for CALGEETLPSDWGIRNTDKLIF.

The chain has TRDV1 and TRDJ1; 10 nucleotides line up with TRDD3. V trimming: 3 bases; J trimming: 0 bases; junction bases outside the gene matches: 13. This CDR3 comprises 19 residues. Germline CDR1 and CDR2: TSWWSYY and QGS. Here the CDR3 DNA reads TGTGCTCTTGGGGAGAAGGACTGGGGGATCCGCGAGTACACCGATAAACTCATCTTT. Its protein product is CALGEKDWGIREYTDKLIF.

This clone was seen a few times. This chain links TRDV1 with TRDJ1; 12 bases agree with TRDD3. J was trimmed by 3 bases and V by 0 bases; bases with no gene match: 23. Germline assignment: CDR1 TSWWSYY and CDR2 QGS. The CDR3 extends over 23 amino acids. CDR3 amino acids: CALGELAFLTRLPYWGIPDKLIF. The CDR3 coding sequence is TGTGCTCTTGGGGAACTAGCCTTCCTCACTCGTCTGCCATACTGGGGGATACCCGATAAACTCATCTTT.

This sequence joins TRDV1 and TRDJ1; TRDD3 matches 7 bases. V shed 5 bases and J 0 bases; nucleotides not matched to a gene: 3. CDR3 length equals 14 residues. CDR1 and CDR2 from the germline V gene are TSWWSYY and QGS. The chain's CDR3 is CALGWGTYTDKLIF. The DNA of the CDR3 is TGTGCTCTTGGGTGGGGGACCTACACCGATAAACTCATCTTT.

The sample holds a few counts of this clone. The chain couples TRDV1 to TRDJ1; TRDD3 matches 9 bases. CDR1 is TSWWSYY and CDR2 is QGS in the germline V gene. The V segment lost 0 bases and the J segment 2 bases; nucleotides outside the gene matches: 28. The CDR3 loop spans 24 amino acids. The CDR3 bases are TGTGCTCTTGGGGAACTAAGGCCCGCCTTCTCCTACTGGGGGAGAAAAAGGGCAACCGATAAACTCATCTTT. Translated: CALGELRPAFSYWGRKRATDKLIF.

This sequence joins TRDV1 and TRDJ1, with 9 positions matching TRDD3. Looked up from germline, CDR1 is TSWWSYY and CDR2 is QGS. V lost 3 bases to trimming and J lost 0 bases; unmatched junction nucleotides: 20. CDR3 length: 21 amino acids. Here the CDR3 reads CALGDPPSGPTGGQYTDKLIF. In nucleotides, the CDR3 is TGTGCTCTTGGGGACCCGCCTTCTGGGCCGACTGGGGGACAGTACACCGATAAACTCATCTTT.

This clone was seen more than once but under ten times. V usage is TRDV1 and J usage is TRDJ1; D may be TRDD2 (6 bases). Germline CDR1 and CDR2: TSWWSYY and QGS. The CDR3 contains 17 residues. V was shortened by 5 bases and J by 1 base, with 20 bases between the two germline ends. The CDR3 DNA reads as TGTGCTCTTGGGCAAACTTCCTGCAAACACATCACCGATAAACTCATCTTT. Translated, it gives CALGQTSCKHITDKLIF.

This chain connects TRDV1 to TRDJ1; D is ambiguous. Looked up from germline, CDR1 is TSWWSYY and CDR2 is QGS. This CDR3 region has 15 residues. V lost 2 bases to trimming and J lost 3 bases, with 13 bases between them. The CDR3 coding sequence is TGTGCTCTTGGGGAAAATCTTGTAGGTCCCGATAAACTCATCTTT. It encodes CALGENLVGPDKLIF.

This clone occurred once. The chain uses TRDV1 and TRDJ1; D is unresolved. There are 18 residues in the CDR3. Trimming took off 3 bases at V and 2 bases at J, with 22 bases between the two ends. The germline gives CDR1 TSWWSYY, CDR2 QGS. In DNA form, the CDR3 reads TGTGCTCTTGGGGACCCCCCAGCTCGCCACAAGCCTACCGATAAACTCATCTTT. Translation: CALGDPPARHKPTDKLIF.

The sample holds a few counts of this clone. This chain links TRDV2 with TRDJ3; TRDD3 might be the D (5 bases). Germline values: CDR1 GEAIGNYY, CDR2 EKD. V lost 1 base and J lost 2, with 14 bases in between. The CDR3 loop spans 18 amino acids. CDR3 sequence (DNA): TGTGCCTGTGACACTGGGGCCGCCAGCCCCTGGGACACCCGACAGATGTTTTTC. Translation: CACDTGAASPWDTRQMFF.

The V and J genes are TRDV1 and TRDJ1; the D is unclear. Trimming took 1 base from V and 0 from J, leaving 15 bases between them. Per germline, CDR1 TSWWSYY and CDR2 QGS. This CDR3 spans 17 amino acids. The CDR3: CALGEQGGGPYTDKLIF. CDR3 bases: TGTGCTCTTGGGGAACAGGGTGGCGGGCCGTACACCGATAAACTCATCTTT.

This clone showed up just a few times. The junction departs from the called germline gene at one end, perhaps through a read error. Other DNA sequences of this sample code for an identical CDR3. The V gene is TRDV2, the J gene TRDJ1; 8 bases agree with TRDD3. The V gene's germline CDR1 is GEAIGNYY and CDR2 EKD. The CDR3 spans 19 residues. The DNA of the CDR3 is TGTGCCTGTGACACCTCCGCGTTACTGGGGGTACTCTACACTGATAAACTCATCTTT. Amino acids: CACDTSALLGVLYTDKLIF.